The 10 T cell receptor beta chains presented below share a single source sample, sequenced in a study of early T cells in non-severe SARS-CoV-2 infection. One entry per CDR3 protein, called by TCRdb with MiXCR from the 5' RACE reads. This repertoire shows around 33,000 distinct CDR3 sequences, about 5.6% found once; its top ten account for 6% to 9%. Sample: whole blood. The receptor source for this set is an adult who was a healthcare worker with PCR-confirmed SARS-CoV-2 infection or an uninfected control (not recorded which).

V is TRBV7-2 and J is TRBJ2-7; 10 bases are shared with TRBD1. Trimming took 5 bases from V and 5 from J; bases not matched to a gene: 6. This CDR3 is built from 14 residues. CDR1 is SGHTA and CDR2 is FQGNSA in the germline V gene. CDR3 loop: CASSVGQGFDEQYF. The CDR3 bases are TGTGCCAGCAGCGTGGGACAGGGGTTCGACGAGCAGTACTTC.

This clonotype has more than one count but fewer than ten. The genes are TRBV15 and TRBJ2-5; D may be TRBD1 (5 bases). Per the germline V gene, CDR1 is LNHNV and CDR2 is YYDKDF (reference sequence). The CDR3 has 14 residues. Trimming removed 0 bases from V and 5 bases from J, with 10 bases in between. In DNA, the CDR3 is TGTGCCACCAGCAGAGATCCAGGGCCGGAGACCCAGTACTTC. It yields the protein CATSRDPGPETQYF. Looking up the rest from reference TRBV15 and TRBJ2-5 gives the full variable domain: DAMVIQNPRYQVTQFGKPVTLSCSQTLNHNVMYWYQQKSSQAPKLLFHYYDKDFNNEADTPDNFQSRRPNTSFCFLDIRSPGLGDTAMYLCATSRDPGPETQYFGPGTRLLVL.

This clonotype was found many times. V is TRBV20-1 and J is TRBJ2-5; 8 bases agree with TRBD1. The CDR3 consists of 15 residues. Germline CDR1 is DFQATT and CDR2 is SNEGSKA (reference sequence). The V segment lost 6 bases and the J segment 2 bases; nucleotides outside the gene matches: 11. This CDR3 is CSARRQGLQQETQYF. The CDR3 coding sequence is TGCAGTGCCCGAAGACAGGGGCTTCAGCAAGAGACCCAGTACTTC.

The table lists this clonotype with many counts. This chain uses TRBV19 with TRBJ2-1, with 7 bases that match TRBD2. Per the germline V gene, CDR1 is LNHDA and CDR2 is SQIVND (reference sequence). There are 15 residues in the CDR3. Trimming at V came to 7 bases and at J to 10 bases, leaving 16 bases not matched to a gene. The CDR3 region is CASKGLGEGAREQFF. The CDR3 region has the DNA TGTGCCAGTAAAGGTTTGGGGGAGGGTGCCAGGGAGCAGTTCTTC.

There are a few counts of this clonotype. V usage is TRBV7-9 and J usage is TRBJ2-1, with 8 positions matching TRBD1. Germline values: CDR1 SEHNR, CDR2 FQNEAQ (reference sequence). The trim removed 4 bases at V and 6 bases at J, leaving 5 bases unmatched. This CDR3 spans 14 amino acids. Here the CDR3 DNA reads TGTGCCAGCAGCTGGACAGGGCGTAGCAATGAGCAGTTCTTC. Translation gives CASSWTGRSNEQFF.

This clonotype was found many times. V gene TRBV5-1 combines with J gene TRBJ2-3; D tentatively reads TRBD1 or TRBD2 (6 bases each). V lost 4 bases and J 6 bases, leaving 18 bases between the germline ends. This CDR3 has 15 amino acids. Germline V lookup: CDR1 SGHRS, CDR2 YFSETQ. CDR3 sequence (DNA): TGCGCCAGCAGCAACGGGGGACTCGGGGGCGATACGCAGTATTTT. Amino acids: CASSNGGLGGDTQYF.

This clonotype showed up many times. CDR3 sequence (DNA): TGTGCCAGCAGGCCCGACGCAACTAATGAAAAACTGTTTTTT. Translating it yields CASRPDATNEKLFF. This chain uses TRBV12-3 or TRBV12-4 with TRBJ1-4; D is undetermined. V was clipped by 6 bases and J by 0 bases, with 8 bases between them. The CDR3 extends over 14 amino acids.

The CDR3 loop is CSVPAAGVDEQFF. In nucleotides, the CDR3 is TGCAGCGTGCCCGCGGCGGGAGTCGACGAGCAGTTCTTC. V usage is TRBV29-1 and J usage is TRBJ2-1, with TRBD2 identical over 7 bases. The CDR3 runs 13 residues. V shed 6 bases and J 10 bases; nucleotides not matched to a gene: 12. Germline CDR1 is SQVTM and CDR2 is ANQGSEA.

This clonotype was counted many times. This chain joins TRBV20-1 and TRBJ2-3; D possibly corresponds to TRBD1 (6 bases). CDR1 and CDR2 from the germline V gene are DFQATT and SNEGSKA (reference sequence). Trimming removed 1 base from V and 5 bases from J, with 10 bases in between. This CDR3 has 13 amino acids. CDR3 in amino acids: CSARGQDGDTQYF. The CDR3 bases are TGCAGTGCTAGAGGACAGGACGGAGATACGCAGTATTTT.

This clonotype has at least ten counts. The chain links TRBV4-2 to TRBJ2-5, with 12 nucleotides matching TRBD2. The CDR3 spans 17 residues. Germline V gives CDR1 LGHNA, CDR2 YNFKEQ. V shed 1 base, J shed 1 base, and the junction held 4 bases outside the gene matches. This chain's CDR3 is CASSQGGLAGTQETQYF. For the CDR3, the DNA is TGTGCCAGCAGCCAAGGGGGACTAGCGGGTACCCAAGAGACCCAGTACTTC.